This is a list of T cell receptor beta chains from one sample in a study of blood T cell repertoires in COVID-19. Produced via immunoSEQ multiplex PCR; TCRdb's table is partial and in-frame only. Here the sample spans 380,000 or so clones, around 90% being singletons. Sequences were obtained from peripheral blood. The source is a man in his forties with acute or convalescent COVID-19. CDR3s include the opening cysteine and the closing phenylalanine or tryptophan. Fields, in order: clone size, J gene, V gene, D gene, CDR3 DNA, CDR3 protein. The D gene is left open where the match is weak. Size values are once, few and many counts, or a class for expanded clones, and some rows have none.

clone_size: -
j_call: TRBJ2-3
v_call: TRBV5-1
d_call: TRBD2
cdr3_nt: TGCGCCAGCCCCGTGGTGGGACTAGCGGGCTCACCCCGGGCCCCAGATACGCAGTATTTT
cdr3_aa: CASPVVGLAGSPRAPDTQYF

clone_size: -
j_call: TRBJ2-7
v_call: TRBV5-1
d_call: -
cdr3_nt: TGCGCCAGCAGCTTGGCAGGGTGGGGTTCCTACGAGCAGTACTTC
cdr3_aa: CASSLAGWGSYEQYF

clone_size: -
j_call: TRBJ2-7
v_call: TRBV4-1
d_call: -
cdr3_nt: TGCGCCAGCAGCCGCAAAACCCCAGCTAGTACGGGGAGCTCCTACGAGCAGTACTTC
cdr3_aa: CASSRKTPASTGSSYEQYF

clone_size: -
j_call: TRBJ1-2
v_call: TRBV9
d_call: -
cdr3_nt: TGTGCCAGCAGCGTAGACGGGGTAGACTATGGCTACACCTTC
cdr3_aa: CASSVDGVDYGYTF

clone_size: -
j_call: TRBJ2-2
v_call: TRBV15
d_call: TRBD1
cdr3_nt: TGTGCCACCAGCAGACCCGGGACAGGGGTTAGGGAGCTGTTTTTT
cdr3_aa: CATSRPGTGVRELFF

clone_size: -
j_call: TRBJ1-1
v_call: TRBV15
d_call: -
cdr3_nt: TGTGCCACCAGCAGAGAAAGGTGGAGGACTGAAGCTTTCTTT
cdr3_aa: CATSRERWRTEAFF

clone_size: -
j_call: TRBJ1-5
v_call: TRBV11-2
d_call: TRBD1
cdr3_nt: TGTGCCAGCAGCTTAGGGACAGGAGGTCAGCCCCAGCATTTT
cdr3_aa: CASSLGTGGQPQHF

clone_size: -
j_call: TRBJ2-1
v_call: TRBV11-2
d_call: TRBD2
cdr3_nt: TGTGCCAGCAGCCCTTTTGCGGGGGAGGAGCAGTTCTTC
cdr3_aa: CASSPFAGEEQFF

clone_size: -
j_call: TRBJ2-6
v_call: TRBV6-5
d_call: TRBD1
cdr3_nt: TGTGCCAGCAGTCCAACAGGGGCTGGGGCCAACGTCCTGACTTTC
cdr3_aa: CASSPTGAGANVLTF

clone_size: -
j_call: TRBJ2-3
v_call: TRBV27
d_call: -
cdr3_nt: TGTGCCAGCAGTTCAGGGGCAGATACGCAGTATTTT
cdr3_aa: CASSSGADTQYF

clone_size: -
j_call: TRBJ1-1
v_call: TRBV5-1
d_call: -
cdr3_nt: TGCGCCAGCAGCTTGGCCGCAACAGGACGGGCTTTCTTT
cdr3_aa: CASSLAATGRAFF

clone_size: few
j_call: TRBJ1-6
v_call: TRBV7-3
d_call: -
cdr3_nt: TGTGCCAGCAGCTTATACGGCGGACAGTTTACTTCACCCCTCCACTTT
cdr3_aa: CASSLYGGQFTSPLHF

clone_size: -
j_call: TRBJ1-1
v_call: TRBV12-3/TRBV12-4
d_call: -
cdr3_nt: TGTGCCAGCAGTTTCCAGGGCTCCACTGAAGCTTTCTTT
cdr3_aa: CASSFQGSTEAFF

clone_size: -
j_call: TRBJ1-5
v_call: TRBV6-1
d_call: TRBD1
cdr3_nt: TGTGCCAGCAGTGAAGGGGCAGGGGGCCAGGTGCAGCATTTT
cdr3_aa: CASSEGAGGQVQHF

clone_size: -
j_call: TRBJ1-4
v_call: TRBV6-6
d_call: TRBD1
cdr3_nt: TGTGCCAGCAGTTACAGGGACAGTATCGAAAAACTGTTTTTT
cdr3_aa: CASSYRDSIEKLFF